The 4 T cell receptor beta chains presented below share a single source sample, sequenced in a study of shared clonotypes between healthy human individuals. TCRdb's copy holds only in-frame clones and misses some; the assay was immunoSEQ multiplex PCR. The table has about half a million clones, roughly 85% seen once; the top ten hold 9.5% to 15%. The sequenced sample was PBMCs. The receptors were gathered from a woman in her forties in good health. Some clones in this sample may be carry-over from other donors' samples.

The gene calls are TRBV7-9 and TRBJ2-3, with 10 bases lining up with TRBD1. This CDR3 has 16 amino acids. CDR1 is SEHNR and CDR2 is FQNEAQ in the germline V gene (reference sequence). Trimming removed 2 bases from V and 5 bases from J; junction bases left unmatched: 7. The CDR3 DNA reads TGTGCCAGCAGCTTACAGACAGGGGGCTGGGGAGATACGCAGTATTTT. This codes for CASSLQTGGWGDTQYF. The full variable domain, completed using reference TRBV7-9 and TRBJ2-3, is DTGVSQNPRHKITKRGQNVTFRCDPISEHNRLYWYRQTLGQGPEFLTYFQNEAQLEKSRLLSDRFSAERPKGSFSTLEIQRTEQGDSAMYLCASSLQTGGWGDTQYFGPGTRLTVL.

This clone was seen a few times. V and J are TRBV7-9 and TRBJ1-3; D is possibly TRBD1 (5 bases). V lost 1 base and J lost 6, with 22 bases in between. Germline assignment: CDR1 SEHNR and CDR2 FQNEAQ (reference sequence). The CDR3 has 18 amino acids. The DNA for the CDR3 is TGTGCCAGCAGCTTAGTGAAGTACGGACAACATCGCTCAAACACCATATATTTT. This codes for CASSLVKYGQHRSNTIYF.

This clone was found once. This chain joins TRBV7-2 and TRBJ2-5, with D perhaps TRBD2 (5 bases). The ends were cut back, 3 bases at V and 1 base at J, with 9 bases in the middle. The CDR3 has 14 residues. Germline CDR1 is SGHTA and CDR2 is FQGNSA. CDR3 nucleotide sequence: TGTGCCAGCAGCTTTAATGGACTCCAAGAGACCCAGTACTTC. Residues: CASSFNGLQETQYF.

CDR3 residues: CASSLSALWRGTDTQYF. The CDR3 nucleotides read TGTGCCAGCAGTTTATCGGCCCTTTGGAGGGGCACAGATACGCAGTATTTT. V usage is TRBV27 and J usage is TRBJ2-3; D might be TRBD2 (6 bases). The CDR3 loop spans 17 amino acids. Trimming removed 0 bases at V and 1 base at J, with 14 bases between. Germline V gene data show CDR1 as MNHEY and CDR2 as SMNVEV (reference sequence).